Following are 8 T cell receptor beta chains from one sample sequenced in a study of identical twins. TCRdb used MiXCR to reprocess the 5' RACE reads, holding one entry per CDR3 protein. Of about 890,000 distinct CDR3 sequences listed, more than 9% were seen once; the top ten hold about 1.6%. These data also featured in a second study, about yellow fever vaccine responses in identical twins.

Sequences were obtained from PBMCs. The origin of the receptors is a young woman in good health.

This clonotype was picked up a small number of times. This chain uses TRBV6-1 with TRBJ2-4; D not certain. Germline CDR1 reads MNHNS; CDR2 reads SASEGT. Trimming stripped 7 bases from V and 0 bases from J, with 10 bases between. The length of the CDR3 is 14 residues. The CDR3 DNA reads as TGTGCCAGCATGGGTTCCAGAGCCAAAAACATTCAGTACTTC. It yields the protein CASMGSRAKNIQYF.

A few counts support this clonotype. This chain connects TRBV5-1 to TRBJ2-2; D tentatively reads TRBD1 or TRBD2 (5 bases each). V lost 4 bases and J lost 3, with 16 bases in between. CDR1 is SGHRS, CDR2 YFSETQ, per germline. This CDR3 contains 16 residues. CDR3 residues: CASSLSVGGDTGELFF. The DNA for the CDR3 is TGCGCCAGCAGCCTGTCGGTTGGGGGAGACACCGGGGAGCTGTTTTTT.

This clonotype was seen more than once but under ten times. V and J are TRBV5-1 and TRBJ2-3; possibly TRBD1 for D (6 bases). V was cut by 7 bases and J by 2 bases, with 14 bases left in between. CDR3 length: 14 amino acids. Germline loops: CDR1 SGHRS, CDR2 YFSETQ. The CDR3 region is CASCQGLTTDTQYF. CDR3 in DNA: TGCGCCAGCTGCCAGGGGCTCACCACAGATACGCAGTATTTT.

This clonotype has at least ten counts. The chain employs TRBV5-1 and TRBJ2-1; D may be TRBD1 (5 bases). In germline, CDR1 is SGHRS, CDR2 YFSETQ. V shed 4 bases and J shed 3 bases, with 14 bases lying between them. This CDR3 contains 15 residues. In DNA form, the CDR3 reads TGCGCCAGCAGCACAGGACATCAGGACTACAATGAGCAGTTCTTC. Amino acids: CASSTGHQDYNEQFF.

The chain has TRBV10-1 and TRBJ2-3; D remains unclear. The CDR3 runs to 17 residues. The V gene lost 4 bases and the J gene lost 2 bases, with 19 bases spanning the gap. Germline CDR1 is WNHNN and CDR2 is SYGVQD (reference sequence). CDR3 in amino acids: CASSGPAGETLTDTQYF. As DNA, the CDR3 is TGCGCCAGCAGTGGCCCCGCCGGCGAAACCCTCACAGATACGCAGTATTTT.

This clonotype was seen a few times. The chain links TRBV6-6 to TRBJ2-7; TRBD1 is a possible D gene (6 bases). V was trimmed by 4 bases and J by 4 bases, leaving 11 bases between them. CDR3 size: 13 residues. Germline V gene data show CDR1 as MNHNY and CDR2 as SVGAGI (reference sequence). Here the CDR3 DNA reads TGTGCCAGCAGTTCACAGGGATTATACGAGCAGTACTTC. Its protein product is CASSSQGLYEQYF.

The chain combines TRBV6-1 with TRBJ2-7; 9 positions match TRBD1. Per germline, CDR1 MNHNS and CDR2 SASEGT. The CDR3 has 15 residues. Germline trimming cut 5 bases from V and 2 bases from J; bases unmatched to any gene: 7. In DNA, the CDR3 is TGTGCCAGCAGTACCAGGGACAGGGAGCCCTACGAGCAGTACTTC. Translation: CASSTRDREPYEQYF.

This clonotype was detected ten times or more. The V and J genes are TRBV12-3 or TRBV12-4 and TRBJ2-3; D is ambiguous. V gave up 6 bases and J gave up 1 base, with 8 bases separating them. This CDR3 spans 13 amino acids. Here the CDR3 reads CASRPTGTDTQYF. The CDR3 DNA reads TGTGCCAGCAGGCCCACTGGCACAGATACGCAGTATTTT.